One sample yielded the 7 T cell receptor beta chains listed below, sequenced in a study of STAT5B mutations in CD4+ large granular lymphocyte leukemia. Clones were read by immunoSEQ multiplex PCR, and TCRdb kept only the in-frame ones, dropping some. In the table there are approximately 32,000 clones, approximately 89% of which are singletons. Sequencing was performed on CD4+ T cells from blood buffy coats. These receptors were taken from a human donor in good health.

This sequence joins TRBV5-1 and TRBJ1-2, with 8 bases that match TRBD1. Germline CDR1 is SGHRS and CDR2 is YFSETQ. V dropped 9 bases and J dropped 5; count of bases not matched to a gene: 9. The CDR3 runs 13 residues. As DNA, the CDR3 is TGCGCCACCTCTGAACAGGGGGGGTATGGCTACACCTTC. As protein: CATSEQGGYGYTF.

This chain connects TRBV5-1 to TRBJ2-1, with 8 bases lining up with TRBD2. There are 15 residues in the CDR3. The ends lost 2 bases at V and 3 bases at J; junction bases unmatched: 4. The V gene's germline CDR1 is SGHRS and CDR2 YFSETQ. This CDR3 reads CASSFRAGGYNEQFF. CDR3 coding DNA: TGCGCCAGCAGCTTTAGGGCGGGGGGCTACAATGAGCAGTTCTTC.

The J gene is TRBJ1-1, the V gene TRBV19; 8 bases align to TRBD1. The CDR3 sequence is 12 residues long. Germline-derived CDR1 and CDR2 are LNHDA and SQIVND (reference sequence). The junction had 9 bases not matched to a gene; V was cut back by 5 bases and J by 13 bases. CDR3 nucleotide sequence: TGTGCCAGTAGTTCCAGGGGGCCCAATTGTTTCTTT. Translating it yields CASSSRGPNCFF.

The CDR3 sequence is CASRSTGVFVYEQYF. The CDR3 nucleotides read TGTGCCAGCAGGTCAACAGGGGTGTTTGTGTACGAGCAGTACTTC. V usage is TRBV6-5 and J usage is TRBJ2-7; TRBD1 matches at 7 bases. Germline CDR1 MNHEY, CDR2 SVGAGI. Trimming cost V 6 bases and J 4 bases; bases outside gene matches: 12. This CDR3 region has 15 residues.

The rearrangement joins TRBV6-5 to TRBJ2-7; 8 bases map to TRBD1. The CDR3 contains 13 residues. Trimming removed 5 bases from V and 4 bases from J; junction bases left unmatched: 4. Germline CDR1 and CDR2: MNHEY and SVGAGI. CDR3 sequence: CASSRDRSYEQYF. CDR3 in DNA: TGTGCCAGCAGTCGGGACAGGTCTTACGAGCAGTACTTC.

As for this clone: One end of the junction is discordant with germline, which a read error may explain. The chain has TRBV11-2 and TRBJ1-1, with D possibly TRBD1 on 6 matching bases. The CDR3 spans 13 residues. In germline, CDR1 is SGHAT, CDR2 FQNNGV. CDR3 loop: CASRRKLGAAHTF. CDR3 DNA: TGTGCCAGCAGGAGGAAGTTGGGGGCAGCACATACCTTT.

The genes are TRBV10-3 and TRBJ1-3; D possibly corresponds to TRBD1 (5 bases). This CDR3 has 16 amino acids. Germline CDR1 reads ENHRY; CDR2 reads SYGVKD. Trimming took 0 bases from V and 3 from J, leaving 12 bases between them. In DNA, the CDR3 is TGTGCCATCAGTGAGTCCCCCGGGACTGATGGAAACACCATATATTTT. Encoded protein: CAISESPGTDGNTIYF.